The T cell receptor beta chain under discussion was sequenced for a study of regulatory dendritic cells for organ transplantation (TCRdb year 2017). A note on the overall study: Regulatory dendritic cells were generated from monocytes cultured with vitamin D3 on days 0 and 4 and IL-10 on day 4. On day 6, LPS was added to the DC cultures to test how the DCs responded to a strong maturation-inducing agent. Before and after allostimulation with regulatory or mature dendritic cells, TCRbeta repertoires were sequenced from sorted naive and memory CD4+ and CD8+ T cells. What the study reported, not specific to this receptor: The authors pointed out considerable heterogeneity between individuals in the alloreactive memory CD8+ T cell pool, and only a couple of subjects were sequenced. Highly diverse repertoires were observed in naive CD4+ and CD8+ T cells, whereas lower diversity was observed in memory cells, and the most oligoclonal repertoires were found in memory CD8+ cells. Among the resting subsets, the most alloreactive TCR clonotypes were found in memory CD8+ T cells. Allostimulation expanded memory CD8+ clones in both subjects, but regulatory dendritic cells appeared to induce more limited expansion than mature dendritic cells.

A multiplexed two-step PCR with Vbeta-specific forward primers and Jbeta-specific reverse primers was used to amplify the TCRbeta CDR3 regions. Through the immunoSEQ service, the TCRbeta libraries were run on an Illumina instrument for sequencing. The authors processed their data as follows. IMGT annotation was used to assign V, D and J genes, and synthetic CDR3 analogues were used to correct counts for multiplex PCR bias. In the immunoSEQ Analyzer, repertoire clonality was calculated as one minus the normalized Shannon entropy. Clonal expansion was defined by Fisher's exact test with Benjamini-Hochberg false discovery rate control, using two-tailed P<0.01. In TCRdb, the immuneACCESS table is reduced to in-frame sequences with V and J assigned. These tables do not hold every clone; where another copy was compared, an unresolved V gene accounts for under half, and the others remain unexplained. V and J calls and clone size follow that table, whereas D and trimming were derived from the DNA. The sample records more than 15,000 clones, roughly 80% of which are singletons. The ten largest clones add up to roughly 3% of the sample.

The CDR3, cysteine through phenylalanine, is 15 amino acids long. The read is trimmed to its CDR3 DNA, 45 bases read in frame from base 1. Trimmed from V: 0 bases; trimmed from J: 6 bases; junction bases lacking a gene match: 5. From a lookup of the germline V gene, CDR1 and CDR2 are SGHRS and YFSETQ. About this clone itself: Its target antigen remains unknown. No much larger clone exists at a distance of one base, and base qualities are not known.

Sorted T cell subsets were CFSE-labeled and co-cultured for 4 to 5 days with allogeneic regulatory or mature dendritic cells at a 1:10 DC:T ratio. FACS was used to sort naive T cells as CD45RA+ cells and memory T cells as CD45RO+ CD4+ or CD8+ cells. T cells for TCR sequencing came from two healthy control subjects. Genomic DNA was extracted with the Qiagen DNeasy Blood & Tissue Kit. Specimen: memory CD4+ T cells from blood cultured with regulatory dendritic cells. The cell subset or site label for this specimen denotes: CD45RO+ memory T cells. The sequence came from a human donor in good health. The chain is encoded by TRBV5-1 joined to TRBJ2-7, and 11 bases in between align with TRBD1. CDR3 protein: CASSLVTGTGGEQYF. The DNA reads TGCGCCAGCAGCTTGGTAACCGGGACAGGGGGCGAGCAGTACTTC.